This T cell receptor (beta chain) was sequenced in a study of identifying expanded T cells in peripheral blood (dated by TCRdb to the late 2010s). General notes on the study: Technical replicates were generated by sequencing separate aliquots of the same genomic DNA pool, with four replicates compared pairwise.

No immune events such as infections were documented for the healthy donors during the collection period. To calibrate time-dependent variance in a beta-binomial model of T-cell clone differential abundance, blood repertoires from healthy donors were used as a training cohort. The training cohort was composed of some ten healthy donors, 3 female and 7 male. On average the donors were approximately 40 years old, and their ages spanned roughly 25 to 70 years. Obtained from a commercial supplier, whole blood was collected from each healthy donor at three time points set around two weeks apart. For immunosequencing, genomic DNA was extracted from whole blood that had not been sorted. Points on this clone: It lacks a known antigen. Per-nucleotide qualities are absent, and no much larger clonotype sits a single base away.

Overall results and qualifications from the work: Across all healthy donors, variance in clone template counts between two-week samples was found to increase significantly with total template count. Both the number of clones called differentially abundant and the false-positive rate were significantly reduced by the beta-binomial model across all healthy-donor time intervals. The binomial model flagged approximately 1.3 differentially abundant clones between technical replicates but 15 to 17 over around two weeks and 19 over roughly 4 weeks. It was expected by the authors that biological variance in healthy repertoires might increase further over much longer intervals, such as months to years.

At the junction V is shortened by 1 base and J by 3 bases; bases outside the gene matches: 3. Per the germline V gene, SGHVS is the CDR1 and FNYEAQ is the CDR2. The CDR3 runs 16 residues from the cysteine to the phenylalanine. The DNA shown is the 48-base CDR3, in frame from base 1. TCRbeta CDR3 regions were profiled by bias-controlled multiplex PCR amplification of genomic DNA with the immunoSEQ Assay. Processing in the source paper ran as follows. To quantify the absolute abundance of each unique TCRbeta CDR3 region, the sequences were collapsed and filtered. Two models were used to test differential abundance: a binomial model (Fisher-equivalent) and a beta-binomial model that adds time-dependent variance fitted from healthy donors. Clones with fewer than 5 combined templates were excluded, and clones with Benjamini-Hochberg FDR below 0.01 were called differentially abundant. Using the form v = (b*log(k)+a)^2, the beta-binomial variance was modeled as a function of the total template count across the two samples. TCRdb provides this immuneACCESS table in a form limited to in-frame rearrangements. Some clones are lacking; in checked studies, under half of them reflect an unresolved V gene, and why the rest are absent is not known. V and J calls and clone size are those listed in that table; D and trimming were worked out from the DNA. This sample comprises around 130,000 clones, 86% of them detected only once. The ten largest make up about 8% of the sample.

The chain is made from TRBV7-6 and TRBJ2-1; the junction holds 10 bases that match TRBD2. The sequenced sample was blood. This clonotype was obtained from a person between 18 and 69 years old in good health. The CDR3 region has the sequence CASSLVASGGYNEQFF. The sequenced DNA: TGTGCCAGCAGCTTAGTTGCTAGCGGGGGCTACAATGAGCAGTTCTTC. When the CDR3 is completed using the reference TRBV7-6 and TRBJ2-1 genes on either side, the full variable domain is GAGVSQSPRYKVTKRGQDVALRCDPISGHVSLYWYRQALGQGPEFLTYFNYEAQQDKSGLPNDRFSAERPEGSISTLTIQRTEQRDSAMYRCASSLVASGGYNEQFFGPGTRLTVL.